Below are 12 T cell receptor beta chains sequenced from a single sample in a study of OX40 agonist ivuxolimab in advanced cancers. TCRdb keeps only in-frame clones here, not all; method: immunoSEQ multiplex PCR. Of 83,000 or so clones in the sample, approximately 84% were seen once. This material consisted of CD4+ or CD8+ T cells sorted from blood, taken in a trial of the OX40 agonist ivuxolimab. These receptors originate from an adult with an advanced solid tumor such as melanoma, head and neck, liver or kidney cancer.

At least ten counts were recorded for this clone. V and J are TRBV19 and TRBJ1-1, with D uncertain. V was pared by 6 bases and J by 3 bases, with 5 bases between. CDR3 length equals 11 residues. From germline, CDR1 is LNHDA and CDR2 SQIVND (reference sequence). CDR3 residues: CASRLDTEAFF. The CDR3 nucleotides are TGTGCCAGTAGATTAGACACTGAAGCTTTCTTT.

CDR3 region: CASRATGELGSSNQPQHF. As DNA, the CDR3 is TGTGCCAGCAGGGCAACAGGGGAGTTAGGTAGTAGCAATCAGCCCCAGCATTTT. This chain connects TRBV11-3 to TRBJ1-5, with 7 bases identical to TRBD1. The CDR3 runs to 18 residues. Trimming cost V 6 bases and J 0 bases; bases outside gene matches: 14. Germline V gene data show CDR1 as SGHNT and CDR2 as YENEEA. Full variable domain (rest looked up from reference TRBV11-3 and TRBJ1-5): EAGVVQSPRYKIIEKKQPVAFWCNPISGHNTLYWYLQNLGQGPELLIRYENEEAVDDSQLPKDRFSAERLKGVDSTLKIQPAELGDSAVYLCASRATGELGSSNQPQHFGDGTRLSIL.

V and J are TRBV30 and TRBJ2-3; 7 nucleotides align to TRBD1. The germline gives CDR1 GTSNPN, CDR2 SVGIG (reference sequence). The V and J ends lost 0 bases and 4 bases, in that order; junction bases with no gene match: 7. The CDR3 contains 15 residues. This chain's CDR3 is CAWSVVGGAADTQYF. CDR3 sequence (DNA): TGTGCCTGGAGTGTTGTAGGGGGCGCAGCAGATACGCAGTATTTT.

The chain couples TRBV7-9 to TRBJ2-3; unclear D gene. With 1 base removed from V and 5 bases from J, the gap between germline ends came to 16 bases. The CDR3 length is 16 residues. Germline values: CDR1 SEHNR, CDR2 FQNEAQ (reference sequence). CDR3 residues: CASSLVISTEKDTQYF. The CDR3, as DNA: TGTGCCAGCAGCTTAGTAATCTCCACAGAAAAAGATACGCAGTATTTT.

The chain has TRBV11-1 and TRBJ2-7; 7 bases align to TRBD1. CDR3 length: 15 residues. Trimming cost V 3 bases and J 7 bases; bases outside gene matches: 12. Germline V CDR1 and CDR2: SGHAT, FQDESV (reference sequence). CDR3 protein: CASSFTRDSGEEQYF. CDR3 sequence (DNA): TGTGCCAGCAGCTTCACCCGGGACAGTGGTGAGGAGCAGTACTTC.

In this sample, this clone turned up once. This CDR3 reads CASSSQGAVGEKLFF. The CDR3 DNA follows: TGTGCCAGCAGCTCCCAGGGGGCGGTTGGTGAAAAACTGTTTTTT. The chain has TRBV14 and TRBJ1-4; 8 nucleotides line up with TRBD1. The CDR3 consists of 15 residues. With 5 bases clipped from V and 7 bases from J, the junction kept 9 bases outside the gene matches. CDR1 SGHDN and CDR2 FVKESK come from the germline V gene.

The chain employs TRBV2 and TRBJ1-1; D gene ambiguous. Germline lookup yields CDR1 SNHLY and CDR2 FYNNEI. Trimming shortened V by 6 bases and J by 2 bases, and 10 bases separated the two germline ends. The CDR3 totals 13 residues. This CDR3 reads CASRARDNTEAFF. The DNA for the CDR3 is TGTGCCAGCAGAGCCAGAGACAACACTGAAGCTTTCTTT.

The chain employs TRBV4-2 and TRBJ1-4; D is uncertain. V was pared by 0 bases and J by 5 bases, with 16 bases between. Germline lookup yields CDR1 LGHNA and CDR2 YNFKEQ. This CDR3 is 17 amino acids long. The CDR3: CASSQEGWRTGNEKLFF. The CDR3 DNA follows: TGTGCCAGCAGCCAAGAGGGGTGGCGGACTGGGAATGAAAAACTGTTTTTT.

The CDR3 coding sequence is TGTGCCAGCAGCTTGGAGGGAGGGGGCTTCCAGGAGACCCAGTACTTC. Amino acids: CASSLEGGGFQETQYF. V is TRBV5-4 and J is TRBJ2-5; the D gene could be TRBD1 or TRBD2 (7 bases each). V lost 0 bases and J lost 5, with 17 bases in between. This CDR3 spans 16 amino acids. CDR1 SGHNT and CDR2 YYREEE come from the germline V gene (reference sequence).

CDR3 protein: CASSLSPVTHEQYF. The CDR3 bases are TGTGCCAGCAGCTTAAGCCCAGTCACCCACGAGCAGTACTTC. The chain uses TRBV11-1 and TRBJ2-7; D not certain. Per germline, CDR1 SGHAT and CDR2 FQDESV (reference sequence). V was clipped by 2 bases and J by 5 bases, with 13 bases between them. The CDR3 length is 14 residues. Variable domain in full (rest from reference TRBV11-1 and TRBJ2-7): EAEVAQSPRYKITEKSQAVAFWCDPISGHATLYWYRQILGQGPELLVQFQDESVVDDSQLPKDRFSAERLKGVDSTLKIQPAELGDSAMYLCASSLSPVTHEQYFGPGTRLTVT.

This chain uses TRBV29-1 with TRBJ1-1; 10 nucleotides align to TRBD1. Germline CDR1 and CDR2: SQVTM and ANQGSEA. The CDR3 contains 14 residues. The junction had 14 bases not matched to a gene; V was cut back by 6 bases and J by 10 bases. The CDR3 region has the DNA TGCAGCGTCTACGACTACCGACAGGGGGCGGGAGCTTTCTTT. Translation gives CSVYDYRQGAGAFF.

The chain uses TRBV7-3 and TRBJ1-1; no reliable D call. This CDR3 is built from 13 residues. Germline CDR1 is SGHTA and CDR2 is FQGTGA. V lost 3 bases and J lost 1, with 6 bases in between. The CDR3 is CASSLTQNTEAFF. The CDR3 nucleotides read TGTGCCAGCAGCTTGACACAGAACACTGAAGCTTTCTTT.